One and the same sample provided the 2 T cell receptor beta chains below, sequenced in a study of blood T cell repertoires in COVID-19 (dated by TCRdb to 2019 to 2021). To prepare the library, the immunoSEQ multiplex PCR assay was applied. In TCRdb, the immuneACCESS table is reduced to in-frame sequences with V and J assigned. These tables do not hold every clone; where another copy was compared, an unresolved V gene accounts for under half, and the others remain unexplained. The sample table holds around 480,000 clones, of which about nine tenths were seen once. The biggest ten clones account for approximately 0.7% of the sample. Sequenced sample: PBMCs or T cells enriched from blood (not recorded which). The receptors shown here come from a woman between 18 and 29 years old who had recovered from COVID-19.

The rearrangement uses TRBV4-1 and TRBJ1-1, with 7 positions matching TRBD1. Germline-derived CDR1 and CDR2 are MGHRA and YSYEKL. This CDR3 comprises 14 residues. Germline trimming cut 0 bases from V and 4 bases from J; bases unmatched to any gene: 2. The CDR3 sequence: CASSQEGGVTEAFF. The DNA for the CDR3 is TGCGCCAGCAGCCAAGAAGGGGGCGTCACTGAAGCTTTCTTT.

The chain recombines TRBV27 with TRBJ1-1; 7 bases are shared with TRBD1. From germline, CDR1 is MNHEY and CDR2 SMNVEV (reference sequence). The CDR3 is 14 residues long. J was trimmed by 4 bases and V by 2 bases; bases with no gene match: 4. The CDR3 reads CASSLKGGRTEAFF. For the CDR3, the DNA is TGTGCCAGCAGTTTAAAAGGGGGCCGCACTGAAGCTTTCTTT.